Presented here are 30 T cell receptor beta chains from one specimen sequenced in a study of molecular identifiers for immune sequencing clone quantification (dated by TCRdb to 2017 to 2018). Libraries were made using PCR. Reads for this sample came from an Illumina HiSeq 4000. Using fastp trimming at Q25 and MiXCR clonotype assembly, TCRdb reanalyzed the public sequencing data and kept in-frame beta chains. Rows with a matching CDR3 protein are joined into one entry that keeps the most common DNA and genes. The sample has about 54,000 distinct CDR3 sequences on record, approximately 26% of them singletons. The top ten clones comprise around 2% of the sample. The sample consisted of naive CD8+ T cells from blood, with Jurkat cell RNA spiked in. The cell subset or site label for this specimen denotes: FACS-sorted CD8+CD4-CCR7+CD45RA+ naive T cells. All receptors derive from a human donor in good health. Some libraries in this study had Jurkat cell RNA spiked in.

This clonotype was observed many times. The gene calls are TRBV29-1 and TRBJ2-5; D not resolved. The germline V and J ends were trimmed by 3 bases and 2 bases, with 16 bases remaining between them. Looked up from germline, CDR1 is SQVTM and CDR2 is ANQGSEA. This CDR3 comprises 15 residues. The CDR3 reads CSVDLPTWVQETQYF. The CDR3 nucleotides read TGCAGCGTTGACCTACCAACCTGGGTACAAGAGACCCAGTACTTC.

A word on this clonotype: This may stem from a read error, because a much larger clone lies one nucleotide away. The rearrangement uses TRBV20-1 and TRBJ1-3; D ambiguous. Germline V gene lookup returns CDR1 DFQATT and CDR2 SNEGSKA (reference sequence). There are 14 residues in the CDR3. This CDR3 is CSASAGYSGSTIYF. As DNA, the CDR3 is TGCAGTGCTAGCGCGGGGTATAGTGGAAGCACCATATATTTT.

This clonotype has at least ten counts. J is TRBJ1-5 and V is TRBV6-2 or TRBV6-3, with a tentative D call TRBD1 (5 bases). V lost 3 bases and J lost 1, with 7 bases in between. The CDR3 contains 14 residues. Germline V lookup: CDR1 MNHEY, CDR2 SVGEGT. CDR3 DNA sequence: TGTGCCAGCAGTTATGGGGCCAGCAATCAGCCCCAGCATTTT. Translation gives CASSYGASNQPQHF.

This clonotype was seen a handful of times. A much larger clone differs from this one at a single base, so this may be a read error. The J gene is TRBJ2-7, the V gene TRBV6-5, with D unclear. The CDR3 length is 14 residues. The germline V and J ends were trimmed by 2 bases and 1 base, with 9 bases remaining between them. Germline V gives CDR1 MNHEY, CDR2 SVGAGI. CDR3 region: CASSYGVSSYEQYF. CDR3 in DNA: TGTGCCAGCAGTTACGGGGTGTCATCCTACGAGCAGTACTTC.

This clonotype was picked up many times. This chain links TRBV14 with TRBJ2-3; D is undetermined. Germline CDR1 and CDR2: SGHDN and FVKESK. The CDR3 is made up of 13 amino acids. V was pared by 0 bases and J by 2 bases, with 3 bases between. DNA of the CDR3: TGTGCCAGCAGCCAAGAGGCCACAGATACGCAGTATTTT. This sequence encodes CASSQEATDTQYF. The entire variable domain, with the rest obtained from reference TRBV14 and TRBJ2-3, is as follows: EAGVTQFPSHSVIEKGQTVTLRCDPISGHDNLYWYRRVMGKEIKFLLHFVKESKQDESGMPNNRFLAERTGGTYSTLKVQPAELEDSGVYFCASSQEATDTQYFGPGTRLTVL.

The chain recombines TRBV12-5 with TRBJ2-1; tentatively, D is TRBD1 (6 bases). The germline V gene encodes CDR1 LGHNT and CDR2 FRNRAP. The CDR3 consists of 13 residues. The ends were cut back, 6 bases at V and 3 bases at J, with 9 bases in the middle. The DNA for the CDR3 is TGTGCTAGTGGGGCAGGGGTCTACAATGAGCAGTTCTTC. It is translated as CASGAGVYNEQFF.

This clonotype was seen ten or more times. This chain's CDR3 is CASSLLRGGIQQSYEQYF. The CDR3 nucleotides read TGTGCCAGCAGCTTACTCCGCGGGGGGATACAACAATCCTACGAGCAGTACTTC. The chain combines TRBV11-3 with TRBJ2-7; 8 nucleotides line up with TRBD2. Germline loops: CDR1 SGHNT, CDR2 YENEEA. The CDR3 contains 18 residues. Losses at the gene ends were 2 bases for V and 1 base for J; bases not matched to a gene: 13.

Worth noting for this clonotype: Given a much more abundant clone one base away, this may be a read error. As DNA, the CDR3 is TGCAGCGTTGAGGAACTCTACAAGAATGAGCAGTTCTTC. It codes for CSVEELYKNEQFF. This sequence joins TRBV29-1 and TRBJ2-1; no clear D. The length of the CDR3 is 13 residues. Trimming stripped 3 bases from V and 7 bases from J, with 13 bases between. Looked up from germline, CDR1 is SQVTM and CDR2 is ANQGSEA.

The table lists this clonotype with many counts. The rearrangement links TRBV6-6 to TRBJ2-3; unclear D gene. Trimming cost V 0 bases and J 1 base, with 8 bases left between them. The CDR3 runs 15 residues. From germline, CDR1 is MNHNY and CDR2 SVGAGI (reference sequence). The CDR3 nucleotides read TGTGCCAGCAGTTACTCGGTGCGCGGCACAGATACGCAGTATTTT. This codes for CASSYSVRGTDTQYF.

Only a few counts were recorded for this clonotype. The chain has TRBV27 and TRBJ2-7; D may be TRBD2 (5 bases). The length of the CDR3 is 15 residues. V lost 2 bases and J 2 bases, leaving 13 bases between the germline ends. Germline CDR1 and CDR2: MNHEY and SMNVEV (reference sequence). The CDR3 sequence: CASSLSFPGAYEQYF. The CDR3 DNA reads TGTGCCAGCAGTTTAAGTTTCCCCGGGGCCTACGAGCAGTACTTC.

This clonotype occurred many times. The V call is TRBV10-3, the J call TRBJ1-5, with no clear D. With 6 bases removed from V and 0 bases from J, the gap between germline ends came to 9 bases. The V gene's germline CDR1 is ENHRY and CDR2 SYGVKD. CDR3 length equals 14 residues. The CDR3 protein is CAISAVDSNQPQHF. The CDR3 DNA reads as TGTGCCATCAGCGCAGTAGATAGCAATCAGCCCCAGCATTTT.

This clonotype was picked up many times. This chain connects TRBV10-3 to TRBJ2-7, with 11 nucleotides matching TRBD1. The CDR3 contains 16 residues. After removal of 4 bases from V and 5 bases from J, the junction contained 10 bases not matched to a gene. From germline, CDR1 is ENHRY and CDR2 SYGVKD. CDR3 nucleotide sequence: TGTGCCATCAGTGCCCGAGGACAGGGGGCGTATAACGAGCAGTACTTC. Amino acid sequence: CAISARGQGAYNEQYF.

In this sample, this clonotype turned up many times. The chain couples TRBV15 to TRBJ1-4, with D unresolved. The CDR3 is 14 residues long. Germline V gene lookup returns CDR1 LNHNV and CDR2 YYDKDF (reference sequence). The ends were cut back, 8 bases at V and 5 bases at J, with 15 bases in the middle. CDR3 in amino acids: CATHRSGINEKLFF. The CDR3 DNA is TGTGCCACCCACCGGAGCGGCATAAATGAAAAACTGTTTTTT.

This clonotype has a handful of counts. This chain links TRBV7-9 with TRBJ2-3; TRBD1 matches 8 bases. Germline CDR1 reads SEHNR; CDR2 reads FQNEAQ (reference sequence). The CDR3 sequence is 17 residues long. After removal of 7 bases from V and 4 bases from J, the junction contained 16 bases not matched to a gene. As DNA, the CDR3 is TGTGCCAGCATCGCCTCAATAGAGGGACAGGAGGCAGATACGCAGTATTTT. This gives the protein CASIASIEGQEADTQYF.

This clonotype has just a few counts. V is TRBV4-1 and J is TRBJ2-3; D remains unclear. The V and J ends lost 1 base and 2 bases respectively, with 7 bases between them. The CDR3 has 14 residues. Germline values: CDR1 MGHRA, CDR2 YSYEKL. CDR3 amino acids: CASSQVPVTDTQYF. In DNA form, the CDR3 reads TGCGCCAGCAGCCAAGTGCCAGTCACAGATACGCAGTATTTT.

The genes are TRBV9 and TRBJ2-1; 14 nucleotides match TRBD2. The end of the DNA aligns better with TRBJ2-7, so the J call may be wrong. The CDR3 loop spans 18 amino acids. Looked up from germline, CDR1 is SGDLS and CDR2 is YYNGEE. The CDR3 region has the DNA TGTGCCAGCAGCGTAGAAGGACTAGCGGGGGGACCCTACAATGAGCAGTACTTC. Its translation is CASSVEGLAGGPYNEQYF.

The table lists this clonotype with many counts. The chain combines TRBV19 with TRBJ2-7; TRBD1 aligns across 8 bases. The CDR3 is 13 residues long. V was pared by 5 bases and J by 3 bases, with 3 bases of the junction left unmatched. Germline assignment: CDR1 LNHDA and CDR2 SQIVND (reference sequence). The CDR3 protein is CASSETGGYEQYF. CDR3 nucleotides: TGTGCCAGTAGTGAAACAGGGGGCTACGAGCAGTACTTC.

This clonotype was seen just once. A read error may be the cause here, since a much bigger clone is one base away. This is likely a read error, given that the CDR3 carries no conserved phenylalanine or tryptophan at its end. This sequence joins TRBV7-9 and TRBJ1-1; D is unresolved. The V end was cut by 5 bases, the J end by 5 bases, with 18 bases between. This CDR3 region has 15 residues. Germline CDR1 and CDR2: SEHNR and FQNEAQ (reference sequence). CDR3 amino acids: CASSIQQGSRTEAFL. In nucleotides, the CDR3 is TGTGCCAGCAGCATCCAACAAGGCTCACGGACTGAAGCTTTCTTA.

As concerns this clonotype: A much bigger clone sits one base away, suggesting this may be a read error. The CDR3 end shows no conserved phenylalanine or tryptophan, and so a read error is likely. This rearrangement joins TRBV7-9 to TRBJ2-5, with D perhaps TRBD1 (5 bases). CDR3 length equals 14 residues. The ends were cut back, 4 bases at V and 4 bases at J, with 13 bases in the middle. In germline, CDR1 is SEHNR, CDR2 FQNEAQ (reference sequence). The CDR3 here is CASSSDRFLETQYS. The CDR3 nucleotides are TGTGCCAGCAGCTCCGACAGATTTCTAGAGACCCAGTACTCC.

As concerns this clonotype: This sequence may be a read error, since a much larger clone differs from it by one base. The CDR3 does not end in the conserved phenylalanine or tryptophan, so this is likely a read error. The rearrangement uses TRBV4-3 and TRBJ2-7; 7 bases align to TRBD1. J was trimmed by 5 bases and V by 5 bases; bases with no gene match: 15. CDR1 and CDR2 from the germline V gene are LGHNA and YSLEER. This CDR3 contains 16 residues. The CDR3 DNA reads TGCGCCAGCAGCAACGACAGGGCGACACTCCCGAACGAGCAGTACTCC. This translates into CASSNDRATLPNEQYS.

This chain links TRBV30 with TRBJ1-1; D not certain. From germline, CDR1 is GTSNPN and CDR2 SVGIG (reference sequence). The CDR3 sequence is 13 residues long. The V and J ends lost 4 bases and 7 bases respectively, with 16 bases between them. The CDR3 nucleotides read TGTGCCTGGACCCCGGCCTCGCCAGGTGAAGCTTTCTTT. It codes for CAWTPASPGEAFF.

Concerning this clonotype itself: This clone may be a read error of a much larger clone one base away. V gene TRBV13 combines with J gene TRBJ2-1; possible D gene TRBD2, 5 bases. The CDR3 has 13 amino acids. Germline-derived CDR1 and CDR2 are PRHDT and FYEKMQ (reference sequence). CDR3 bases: TGTGCCAGCAGCCTCACTCCGGGGAATGGGCAGTTCTTC. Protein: CASSLTPGNGQFF. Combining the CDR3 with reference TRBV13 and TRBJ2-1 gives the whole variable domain AAGVIQSPRHLIKEKRETATLKCYPIPRHDTVYWYQQGPGQDPQFLISFYEKMQSDKGSIPDRFSAQQFSDYHSELNMSSLELGDSALYFCASSLTPGNGQFFGPGTRLTVL.

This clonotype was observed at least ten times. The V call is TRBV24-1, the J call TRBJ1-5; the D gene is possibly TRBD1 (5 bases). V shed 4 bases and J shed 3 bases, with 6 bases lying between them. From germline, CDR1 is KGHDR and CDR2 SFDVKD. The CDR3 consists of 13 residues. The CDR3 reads CATSEGANQPQHF. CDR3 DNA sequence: TGTGCCACCAGTGAAGGGGCCAATCAGCCCCAGCATTTT.

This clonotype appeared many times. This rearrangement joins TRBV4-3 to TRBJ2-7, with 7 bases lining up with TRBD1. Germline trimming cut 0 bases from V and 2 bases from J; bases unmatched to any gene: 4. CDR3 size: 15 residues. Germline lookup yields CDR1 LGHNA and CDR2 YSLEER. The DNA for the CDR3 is TGCGCCAGCAGCCAAGAGCGGCAGGGGGCCTACGAGCAGTACTTC. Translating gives CASSQERQGAYEQYF.

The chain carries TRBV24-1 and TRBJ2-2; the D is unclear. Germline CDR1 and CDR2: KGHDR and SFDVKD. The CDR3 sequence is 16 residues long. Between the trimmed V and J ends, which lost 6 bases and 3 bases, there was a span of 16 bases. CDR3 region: CATSPHWQRHTGELFF. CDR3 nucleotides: TGTGCCACCAGTCCACACTGGCAACGGCACACCGGGGAGCTGTTTTTT.

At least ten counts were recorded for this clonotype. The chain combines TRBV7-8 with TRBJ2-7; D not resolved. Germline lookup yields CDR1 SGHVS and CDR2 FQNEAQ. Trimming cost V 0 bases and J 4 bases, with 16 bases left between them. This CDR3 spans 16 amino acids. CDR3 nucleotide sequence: TGTGCCAGCAGCTTAGCGTGGGCGGCATCGGAGTACGAGCAGTACTTC. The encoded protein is CASSLAWAASEYEQYF.

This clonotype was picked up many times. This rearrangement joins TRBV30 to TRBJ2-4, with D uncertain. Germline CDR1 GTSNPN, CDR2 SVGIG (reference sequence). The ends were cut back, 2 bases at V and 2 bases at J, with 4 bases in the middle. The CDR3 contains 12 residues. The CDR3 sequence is CAWSSSKNIQYF. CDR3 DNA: TGTGCCTGGAGTTCCTCCAAAAACATTCAGTACTTC.

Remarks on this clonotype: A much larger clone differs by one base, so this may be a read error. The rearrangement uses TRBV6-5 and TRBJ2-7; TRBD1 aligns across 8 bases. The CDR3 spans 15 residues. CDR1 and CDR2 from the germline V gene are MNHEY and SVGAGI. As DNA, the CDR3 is TGTGCCTGCAGTACTGGACAGGGAAATTTCTACGAGCAGTACTTC. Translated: CACSTGQGNFYEQYF.

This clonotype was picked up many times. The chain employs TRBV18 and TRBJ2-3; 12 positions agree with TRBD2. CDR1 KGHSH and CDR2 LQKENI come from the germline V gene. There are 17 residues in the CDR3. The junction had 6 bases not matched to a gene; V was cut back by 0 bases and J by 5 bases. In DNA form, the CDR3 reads TGTGCCAGCTCACCACCGCCTAGCGGGAGGGCCATAGATACGCAGTATTTT. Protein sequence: CASSPPPSGRAIDTQYF.

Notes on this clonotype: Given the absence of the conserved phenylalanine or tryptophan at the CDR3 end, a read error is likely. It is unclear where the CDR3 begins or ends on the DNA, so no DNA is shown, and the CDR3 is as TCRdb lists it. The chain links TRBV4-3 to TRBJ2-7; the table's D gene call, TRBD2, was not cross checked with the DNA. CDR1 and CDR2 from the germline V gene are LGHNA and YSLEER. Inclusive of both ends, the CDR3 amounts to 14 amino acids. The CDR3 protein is CASSQGLAVYEQHY.